The 20 T cell receptor beta chains in this list originate from one sample, sequenced in a study of PD-1 blockade in classical Hodgkin lymphoma. Each patient's relapse followed autologous stem cell transplantation, and brentuximab vedotin exposure varied. TCRdb's copy holds only in-frame clones and misses some; the assay was immunoSEQ multiplex PCR. Of about 28,000 clones listed, over 65% are singletons. This specimen consisted of peripheral blood mononuclear cells (PBMCs), obtained before the second cycle of nivolumab. These receptors came from a human donor with classical Hodgkin lymphoma.

On this clone itself: Germline and junction disagree at one end, which may indicate a read error. This rearrangement joins TRBV6-5 to TRBJ1-1; D may be TRBD1 (5 bases). CDR3 length: 11 residues. Germline loops: CDR1 MNHEY, CDR2 SVGAGI. Written as DNA, the CDR3 is TGTGCCAGCAGCCGCGACTCAGGGTGGACTTTT. Amino acids: CASSRDSGWTF.

V gene TRBV2 combines with J gene TRBJ2-2; D is possibly TRBD2 (6 bases). V lost 6 bases to trimming and J lost 0 bases, with 11 bases between them. Germline-derived CDR1 and CDR2 are SNHLY and FYNNEI. This CDR3 has 15 amino acids. The CDR3 reads CASRRGGTNTGELFF. The CDR3 DNA reads TGTGCCAGCAGGAGGGGAGGTACGAACACCGGGGAGCTGTTTTTT.

The chain uses TRBV5-4 and TRBJ2-1; 8 bases map to TRBD1. Unmatched junction bases numbered 0, after V lost 1 base and J lost 6 bases. Germline assignment: CDR1 SGHNT and CDR2 YYREEE (reference sequence). The CDR3 consists of 13 residues. In nucleotides, the CDR3 is TGTGCCAGCAGCTTGACAGGGGGCAATGAGCAGTTCTTC. It is translated as CASSLTGGNEQFF.

The V and J genes are TRBV27 and TRBJ2-7, with TRBD1 as a possible D gene (6 bases). The CDR3 is 16 amino acids. Germline V gene sequence: CDR1 MNHEY, CDR2 SMNVEV (reference sequence). Trimming removed 3 bases from V and 7 bases from J, with 22 bases in between. In DNA form, the CDR3 reads TGTGCCAGCAGTTTGTTCCTCTCCAACAGGGCTGGGGAGCAGTACTTC. It is translated as CASSLFLSNRAGEQYF.

The chain links TRBV9 to TRBJ1-1; no firm D call. Trimming removed 4 bases from V and 6 bases from J, with 13 bases in between. Per germline, CDR1 SGDLS and CDR2 YYNGEE. The CDR3 runs 13 residues. CDR3 in amino acids: CASSRMRAAEAFF. The CDR3 region has the DNA TGTGCCAGCAGCCGAATGAGGGCAGCTGAAGCTTTCTTT.

The chain employs TRBV7-4 and TRBJ1-5; D not resolved. Germline V CDR1 and CDR2: SGHVT, SQSDAQ. V lost 6 bases and J lost 4, with 13 bases in between. This CDR3 region has 14 residues. CDR3 region: CASRLAGGNQPQHF. CDR3 in DNA: TGTGCCAGCAGATTGGCAGGAGGAAATCAGCCCCAGCATTTT.

This clone has only one observation. This rearrangement joins TRBV7-3 to TRBJ2-1; 11 bases are a match to TRBD2. The CDR3 is 15 residues long. The germline V gene has CDR1 SGHTA and CDR2 FQGTGA. V dropped 5 bases and J dropped 10; count of bases not matched to a gene: 10. As DNA, the CDR3 is TGTGCCAGCAGCCCGTCTAGCGGGAGGTTGCGGGAGCAGTTCTTC. The encoded protein is CASSPSSGRLREQFF.

The CDR3 nucleotides are TGCGCCAGCAGCTCGACCCCTAGCGGCCAATTCACAGATACGCAGTATTTT. This codes for CASSSTPSGQFTDTQYF. The rearrangement joins TRBV5-1 to TRBJ2-3; 7 nucleotides line up with TRBD2. V trimming: 3 bases; J trimming: 2 bases; junction bases outside the gene matches: 12. This CDR3 spans 17 amino acids. Germline lookup yields CDR1 SGHRS and CDR2 YFSETQ.

This chain links TRBV6-6 with TRBJ1-2, with unresolved D. With 4 bases removed from V and 0 bases from J, the gap between germline ends came to 6 bases. In germline, CDR1 is MNHNY, CDR2 SVGAGI (reference sequence). The CDR3 contains 13 residues. CDR3 DNA: TGTGCCAGCAGTTCCCAGCCTAACTATGGCTACACCTTC. Residues: CASSSQPNYGYTF.

This clone was observed once. The CDR3 sequence: CASRRRHSTDTQYF. The CDR3 region has the DNA TGTGCCAGCAGACGACGACATAGCACAGATACGCAGTATTTT. The chain is built from TRBV7-2 and TRBJ2-3; no firm D call. Germline lookup yields CDR1 SGHTA and CDR2 FQGNSA. With 6 bases removed from V and 0 bases from J, the gap between germline ends came to 10 bases. The CDR3 is made up of 14 amino acids.

The J gene is TRBJ2-2, the V gene TRBV4-2; D ambiguous. The CDR3 spans 15 residues. Trimming removed 1 base at V and 0 bases at J, with 6 bases between. Germline V gene lookup returns CDR1 LGHNA and CDR2 YNFKEQ. Here the CDR3 DNA reads TGTGCCAGCAGCCAAGTAGGATCGAACACCGGGGAGCTGTTTTTT. Its translation is CASSQVGSNTGELFF.

The chain links TRBV5-1 to TRBJ1-4, with 11 bases lining up with TRBD1. The CDR3 spans 15 residues. Unmatched junction bases numbered 6, after V lost 4 bases and J lost 7 bases. Germline CDR1 is SGHRS and CDR2 is YFSETQ. The CDR3 loop is CASSPGQGDGEKLFF. The CDR3 DNA is TGCGCCAGCAGCCCGGGACAGGGGGACGGTGAAAAACTGTTTTTT.

The chain recombines TRBV4-1 with TRBJ2-7, with 7 bases fitting TRBD1. The CDR3 covers 15 residues. The J segment lost 3 bases and the V segment lost 1 base, leaving 6 bases of the junction unmatched. The germline V gene has CDR1 MGHRA and CDR2 YSYEKL. The CDR3 DNA reads TGCGCCAGCAGCCAAGGGACAGGACCTGGCTACGAGCAGTACTTC. This translates into CASSQGTGPGYEQYF.

V is TRBV5-4 and J is TRBJ2-3, with 9 positions matching TRBD2. The germline gives CDR1 SGHNT, CDR2 YYREEE (reference sequence). V shed 2 bases and J 5 bases; nucleotides not matched to a gene: 3. This CDR3 is built from 14 residues. As DNA, the CDR3 is TGTGCCAGCAGCTTAGAACTAGCGGGAGATACGCAGTATTTT. As protein: CASSLELAGDTQYF.

CDR3 DNA: TGTGCCAGCAGTTACTATCCCGTAGGGCAAGAGACCCAGTACTTC. As protein: CASSYYPVGQETQYF. The rearrangement uses TRBV6-6 and TRBJ2-5; no definite D call. CDR3 length: 15 amino acids. V lost 1 base and J 2 bases, leaving 11 bases between the germline ends. The germline CDR1 and CDR2 sequences are MNHNY and SVGAGI (reference sequence).

As regards this clone: The junction shows a germline mismatch at one end, possibly a read error. The rearrangement uses TRBV4-3 and TRBJ1-1; the D is unclear. Per germline, CDR1 LGHNA and CDR2 YSLEER. The CDR3 has 14 residues. In DNA form, the CDR3 reads TGCGCCAGCGGCCAAGAAAGGTGGAACTCTGAAGCTTTCTTT. Residues: CASGQERWNSEAFF.

The gene calls are TRBV15 and TRBJ2-5; TRBD2 agrees at 12 bases. The trim removed 0 bases at V and 5 bases at J, leaving 4 bases unmatched. The CDR3 is made up of 16 amino acids. Germline values: CDR1 LNHNV, CDR2 YYDKDF (reference sequence). CDR3 amino acids: CATSRDLAGGGETQYF. DNA of the CDR3: TGTGCCACCAGCAGAGATCTAGCGGGAGGGGGGGAGACCCAGTACTTC.

This chain uses TRBV2 with TRBJ2-1, with TRBD2 identical over 11 bases. The germline gives CDR1 SNHLY, CDR2 FYNNEI. With V trimmed by 4 bases and J by 3 bases, 2 bases remained unmatched. The CDR3 is 15 residues long. The CDR3 loop is CASSVLAGVYNEQFF. The CDR3 DNA reads TGTGCCAGCAGTGTACTAGCGGGGGTCTACAATGAGCAGTTCTTC.

The chain links TRBV30 to TRBJ2-1, with 9 nucleotides matching TRBD2. Per the germline V gene, CDR1 is GTSNPN and CDR2 is SVGIG (reference sequence). The J segment lost 3 bases and the V segment lost 2 bases, leaving 8 bases of the junction unmatched. This CDR3 is 16 amino acids long. The CDR3 here is CAWSTASGINYNEQFF. The CDR3 DNA reads TGTGCCTGGAGTACGGCTAGCGGGATCAACTACAATGAGCAGTTCTTC.

The chain is built from TRBV6-1 and TRBJ2-3; D is possibly TRBD1 or TRBD2 (5 bases each). CDR3 length equals 14 residues. V was shortened by 4 bases and J by 2 bases, with 10 bases between the two germline ends. Germline V gene data show CDR1 as MNHNS and CDR2 as SASEGT. The CDR3 sequence: CASSVGTFTDTQYF. DNA for the CDR3: TGTGCCAGCAGTGTTGGGACCTTCACAGATACGCAGTATTTT.